These T cell receptor beta chains were read from a single sample in a study of blood T cell repertoires in COVID-19. Produced via immunoSEQ multiplex PCR; TCRdb's table is partial and in-frame only. The top ten hold under 6% of the sample, which has 330,000 or so clones, 88% seen once. The specimen sequenced was PBMCs or T cells enriched from blood (not recorded which). The receptors come from a man aged 25-40 years who had recovered from COVID-19. Each CDR3 is given with its conserved first and last residue. The D gene is left open where the match is weak. Size values are once, few and many counts, or a class for expanded clones, and some rows have none.

j_call clone_size v_call d_call cdr3_aa cdr3_nt
TRBJ1-1 NA TRBV2 NA CASQLAGNTEAFF TGTGCCAGCCAACTGGCAGGGAACACTGAAGCTTTCTTT
TRBJ2-1 few TRBV30 TRBD2 CAWRDPRASGGYSYNEQFF TGTGCCTGGAGGGACCCCCGGGCTAGCGGGGGGTACTCCTACAATGAGCAGTTCTTC
TRBJ1-3 NA TRBV7-9 NA CASSLGQAGNTIYF TGTGCCAGCAGCTTAGGGCAGGCTGGAAACACCATATATTTT
TRBJ2-7 once TRBV12-5 NA CASGLVNSSYEQYF TGTGCTAGTGGTTTGGTAAACAGCTCCTACGAGCAGTACTTC
TRBJ1-4 few TRBV6-1 NA CASSEPRGREKLFF TGTGCCAGCAGTGAACCGCGGGGAAGGGAAAAACTGTTTTTT
TRBJ1-2 NA TRBV6-5 NA CASRQRENYGYTF TGTGCCAGCAGACAGAGGGAGAACTATGGCTACACCTTC
TRBJ2-5 NA TRBV6-2/TRBV6-3 TRBD2 CASSQLAGAQETQYF TGTGCCAGCAGTCAGCTAGCGGGGGCCCAAGAGACCCAGTACTTC
TRBJ1-2 NA TRBV7-8 NA CASSFGPGYGYTF TGTGCCAGCAGCTTCGGCCCGGGATATGGCTACACCTTC
TRBJ1-6 NA TRBV5-1 TRBD1 CASSLMGQGWDSPLHF TGCGCCAGCAGCCTGATGGGACAGGGATGGGATTCACCCCTCCACTTT
TRBJ1-2 NA TRBV7-8 TRBD1 CASSLTGSYGYTF TGTGCCAGCAGCTTGACAGGGTCCTATGGCTACACCTTC
TRBJ1-1 NA TRBV6-5 TRBD1 CASARQGGTEAFF TGTGCCAGCGCCAGACAGGGGGGCACTGAAGCTTTCTTT
TRBJ2-7 NA TRBV13 TRBD1 CASSRGGQGLYEQYF TGTGCCAGCAGCAGGGGGGGACAGGGTTTGTACGAGCAGTACTTC
TRBJ1-3 NA TRBV13 TRBD1 CASSLAPGQATGNTIYF TGTGCCAGCAGCTTAGCCCCAGGACAGGCAACTGGAAACACCATATATTTT
TRBJ1-6 NA TRBV19 NA CASSPRGSDNSPLHF TGTGCCAGTAGCCCGCGGGGGTCGGATAATTCACCCCTCCACTTT
TRBJ1-5 NA TRBV28 NA CASSFIGGGYSNQPQHF TGTGCCAGCAGTTTCATTGGGGGGGGATATAGCAATCAGCCCCAGCATTTT
TRBJ2-7 NA TRBV6-5 TRBD1 CASSRQGGSYEQYF TGTGCCAGCAGTCGACAGGGGGGGTCCTACGAGCAGTACTTC